The 28 T cell receptor beta chains reported below all come from one sample, sequenced in a study of beta chain features in type 1 diabetes. Of the isolated RNA, all was reverse transcribed, and so the sequenced material was expressed TCRB transcripts. Libraries were prepared by immunoSEQ multiplex PCR; TCRdb keeps only in-frame clonotypes and omits some of them. The sample consists of hundreds of thousands of clones, around 14% of them appearing once. Sequencing was done on a sample of naive CD4+ T cells from blood. These receptors were obtained from a man aged 25-45 years in good health.

The chain has TRBV2 and TRBJ1-4; 7 nucleotides agree with TRBD1. V dropped 9 bases and J dropped 2; count of bases not matched to a gene: 6. This CDR3 is built from 14 residues. Germline V lookup: CDR1 SNHLY, CDR2 FYNNEI. The CDR3 is CARGTEPTNEKLFF. The CDR3 nucleotides are TGTGCCAGAGGGACAGAACCCACTAATGAAAAACTGTTTTTT.

This clone showed up just a few times. This chain connects TRBV4-3 to TRBJ2-1; 10 bases align to TRBD2. V was clipped by 2 bases and J by 9 bases; unmatched bases: 10. The germline CDR1 and CDR2 sequences are LGHNA and YSLEER. The CDR3 loop spans 16 amino acids. The CDR3 region has the DNA TGCGCCAGCAGCCAACGGCTAGCGGGAGTGGTTGGTGAGCAGTTCTTC. Its translation is CASSQRLAGVVGEQFF.

In this sample, this clone turned up a few times. The genes are TRBV6-5 and TRBJ1-1; D might be TRBD1 (5 bases). This CDR3 comprises 13 residues. Germline CDR1 is MNHEY and CDR2 is SVGAGI. Trimming shortened V by 6 bases and J by 7 bases, and 15 bases separated the two germline ends. The CDR3 spells CASSRLTDYEAFF. The CDR3 DNA sequence: TGTGCCAGCAGCCGCCTGACAGATTATGAAGCTTTCTTT.

A few counts support this clone. The gene calls are TRBV7-9 and TRBJ2-1; no firm D call. Deletions cut 1 base from V and 15 bases from J, with 10 bases between. Germline V gives CDR1 SEHNR, CDR2 FQNEAQ (reference sequence). The CDR3 contains 11 residues. CDR3 sequence reads: CASSLEEFLFF. In DNA, the CDR3 is TGTGCCAGCAGCTTAGAAGAATTTCTGTTCTTC. Supplemented by reference TRBV7-9 and TRBJ2-1, the full variable domain reads DTGVSQNPRHKITKRGQNVTFRCDPISEHNRLYWYRQTLGQGPEFLTYFQNEAQLEKSRLLSDRFSAERPKGSFSTLEIQRTEQGDSAMYLCASSLEEFLFFGPGTRLTVL.

This clone appeared a few times. Since a much larger clone is just one base distant, this may be a read error. V is TRBV4-2 and J is TRBJ2-5; no clear D. Trimming pared 6 bases from V and 1 base from J, leaving 3 bases between. CDR1 and CDR2 from the germline V gene are LGHNA and YNFKEQ. The CDR3 runs 11 residues. The CDR3 reads CASRFQETQYF. CDR3 nucleotide sequence: TGTGCCAGCAGGTTCCAAGAGACCCAGTACTTC.

The gene calls are TRBV4-3 and TRBJ1-6; possibly TRBD1 for D (6 bases). Germline V gene lookup returns CDR1 LGHNA and CDR2 YSLEER. The ends were cut back, 4 bases at V and 10 bases at J, with 11 bases in the middle. This CDR3 region has 13 residues. The CDR3: CASSLEGGSPLHF. CDR3 in DNA: TGCGCCAGCAGCCTGGAGGGGGGGTCACCCCTCCACTTT.

The chain employs TRBV19 and TRBJ2-7; D is ambiguous. The germline V gene has CDR1 LNHDA and CDR2 SQIVND (reference sequence). Trimming left V 7 bases short and J 7 bases short, with 11 bases between. The CDR3 is made up of 11 amino acids. CDR3 amino acids: CASTPSSEQYV. CDR3 nucleotide sequence: TGTGCCAGTACCCCGAGCTCTGAGCAGTACGTC.

This clone was counted only a few times. The genes are TRBV28 and TRBJ2-2; 9 nucleotides match TRBD2. Per the germline V gene, CDR1 is MDHEN and CDR2 is SYDVKM. Trimming cost V 4 bases and J 5 bases; bases outside gene matches: 8. This CDR3 spans 16 amino acids. CDR3 protein: CASSYIAGAGTGELFF. CDR3 nucleotide sequence: TGTGCCAGCAGTTATATAGCGGGAGCGGGAACCGGGGAGCTGTTTTTT. Using reference TRBV28 and TRBJ2-2 for the parts outside the CDR3, the full variable domain is DVKVTQSSRYLVKRTGEKVFLECVQDMDHENMFWYRQDPGLGLRLIYFSYDVKMKEKGDIPEGYSVSREKKERFSLILESASTNQTSMYLCASSYIAGAGTGELFFGEGSRLTVL.

This clone was seen a handful of times. The CDR3: CASSQAQGAKNIQYF. The CDR3 coding sequence is TGTGCCAGCAGCCAAGCACAGGGGGCCAAAAACATTCAGTACTTC. The chain is built from TRBV14 and TRBJ2-4; 7 bases fit TRBD1. The length of the CDR3 is 15 residues. V lost 1 base and J lost 1; bases outside the gene matches: 1. Per germline, CDR1 SGHDN and CDR2 FVKESK.

This clone was recorded a few times. The chain carries TRBV2 and TRBJ2-3; 11 nucleotides match TRBD2. V trimming: 5 bases; J trimming: 5 bases; junction bases outside the gene matches: 6. The CDR3 covers 15 residues. The germline V gene has CDR1 SNHLY and CDR2 FYNNEI. The DNA of the CDR3 is TGTGCCAGCAGTCCCGGGACTAGCGGAAGAGATACGCAGTATTTT. Residues: CASSPGTSGRDTQYF.

The chain has TRBV7-6 and TRBJ2-7; D is perhaps TRBD2 (6 bases). In germline, CDR1 is SGHVS, CDR2 FNYEAQ. CDR3 size: 16 residues. V lost 1 base to trimming and J lost 6 bases, with 19 bases between them. The CDR3 protein is CASSLVGTPRPGEQYF. The CDR3, as DNA: TGTGCCAGCAGCTTAGTCGGGACTCCGAGGCCCGGCGAGCAGTACTTC. The variable domain in full, completed from reference TRBV7-6 and TRBJ2-7, reads GAGVSQSPRYKVTKRGQDVALRCDPISGHVSLYWYRQALGQGPEFLTYFNYEAQQDKSGLPNDRFSAERPEGSISTLTIQRTEQRDSAMYRCASSLVGTPRPGEQYFGPGTRLTVT.

This clone was recorded a few times. V gene TRBV18 combines with J gene TRBJ2-1, with 10 bases lining up with TRBD1. The V gene end was trimmed by 6 bases and the J gene end by 8 bases; junction bases not matched to a gene: 7. Germline CDR1 and CDR2: KGHSH and LQKENI. The CDR3 extends over 14 amino acids. The CDR3 reads CASSPTGGLDEQFF. The CDR3 DNA reads as TGTGCCAGCTCTCCGACAGGGGGCCTGGATGAGCAGTTCTTC.

The J gene is TRBJ2-5, the V gene TRBV10-3; tentative D call: TRBD2 (6 bases). CDR3 size: 14 residues. Germline V gives CDR1 ENHRY, CDR2 SYGVKD. V shed 1 base and J shed 4 bases, with 10 bases lying between them. CDR3 nucleotides: TGTGCCATCAGTGAGTTGTGGGGAGGAGAGACCCAGTACTTC. This gives the protein CAISELWGGETQYF.

The sample holds a few counts of this clone. The rearrangement uses TRBV30 and TRBJ2-3; D remains ambiguous. V was clipped by 1 base and J by 5 bases, with 4 bases between them. This CDR3 has 11 residues. CDR1 GTSNPN and CDR2 SVGIG come from the germline V gene (reference sequence). CDR3 DNA: TGTGCCTGGAGTGGGAAAGATACGCAGTATTTT. This encodes CAWSGKDTQYF.

This clone turned up a few times. This rearrangement joins TRBV4-3 to TRBJ1-2, with 10 bases identical to TRBD1. CDR1 is LGHNA and CDR2 is YSLEER in the germline V gene. The CDR3 runs 15 residues. V was clipped by 0 bases and J by 5 bases; unmatched bases: 3. The CDR3 region has the DNA TGCGCCAGCAGCCAAGATCAGGGACAGGGGTATGGCTACACCTTC. This gives the protein CASSQDQGQGYGYTF.

This clone came up a few times. This chain joins TRBV14 and TRBJ2-5, with TRBD1 as a possible D gene (5 bases). CDR1 and CDR2 (germline): SGHDN, FVKESK. Trimming took 5 bases from V and 4 from J, leaving 8 bases between them. This CDR3 contains 12 residues. CDR3 sequence: CASSAGAETQYF. The CDR3 DNA reads as TGTGCCAGCAGCGCTGGGGCAGAGACCCAGTACTTC. The full variable domain, rest sourced from reference TRBV14 and TRBJ2-5, is EAGVTQFPSHSVIEKGQTVTLRCDPISGHDNLYWYRRVMGKEIKFLLHFVKESKQDESGMPNNRFLAERTGGTYSTLKVQPAELEDSGVYFCASSAGAETQYFGPGTRLLVL.

The chain recombines TRBV25-1 with TRBJ1-1; D call uncertain. Germline-derived CDR1 and CDR2 are MGHDK and SYGVNS. CDR3 length equals 15 residues. Deletions cut 6 bases from V and 2 bases from J, with 16 bases between. DNA of the CDR3: TGTGCCAGCAGCCCACACTCTTCGCACAACACTGAAGCTTTCTTT. It specifies CASSPHSSHNTEAFF.

This chain connects TRBV28 to TRBJ1-2; D remains ambiguous. The V end was cut by 6 bases, the J end by 4 bases, with 9 bases between. The germline gives CDR1 MDHEN, CDR2 SYDVKM. The CDR3 contains 12 residues. This CDR3 reads CASRTVTYGYTF. As DNA, the CDR3 is TGTGCCAGCAGGACGGTTACCTATGGCTACACCTTC.

The J gene is TRBJ1-4, the V gene TRBV9; maybe TRBD1 (6 bases). The V end lost 3 bases, the J end lost 3 bases, and 12 bases lay between the germline ends. This CDR3 is 15 amino acids long. Per germline, CDR1 SGDLS and CDR2 YYNGEE. The CDR3 loop is CASSATTGANEKLFF. CDR3 sequence (DNA): TGTGCCAGCAGCGCCACGACAGGAGCTAATGAAAAACTGTTTTTT. The full variable domain, completed using reference TRBV9 and TRBJ1-4, is DSGVTQTPKHLITATGQRVTLRCSPRSGDLSVYWYQQSLDQGLQFLIQYYNGEERAKGNILERFSAQQFPDLHSELNLSSLELGDSALYFCASSATTGANEKLFFGSGTQLSVL.

This rearrangement joins TRBV7-9 to TRBJ2-3, with D perhaps given as TRBD1 or TRBD2 (5 bases each). V lost 7 bases and J lost 5, with 19 bases in between. The CDR3 loop spans 15 amino acids. CDR1 is SEHNR and CDR2 is FQNEAQ in the germline V gene (reference sequence). The CDR3 DNA sequence: TGTGCCAGCACCCCTCAGGGAGAATCAGGAGATACGCAGTATTTT. This codes for CASTPQGESGDTQYF. Combining the CDR3 with reference TRBV7-9 and TRBJ2-3 gives the whole variable domain DTGVSQNPRHKITKRGQNVTFRCDPISEHNRLYWYRQTLGQGPEFLTYFQNEAQLEKSRLLSDRFSAERPKGSFSTLEIQRTEQGDSAMYLCASTPQGESGDTQYFGPGTRLTVL.

This clone has a handful of counts. The genes are TRBV5-1 and TRBJ2-5, with D unresolved. This CDR3 is built from 12 residues. The germline V gene encodes CDR1 SGHRS and CDR2 YFSETQ. The V and J ends lost 1 base and 4 bases respectively, with 5 bases between them. The CDR3 here is CASSLLAETQYF. The CDR3 region has the DNA TGCGCCAGCAGCTTGTTGGCAGAGACCCAGTACTTC. The full variable domain, completed using reference TRBV5-1 and TRBJ2-5, is KAGVTQTPRYLIKTRGQQVTLSCSPISGHRSVSWYQQTPGQGLQFLFEYFSETQRNKGNFPGRFSGRQFSNSRSEMNVSTLELGDSALYLCASSLLAETQYFGPGTRLLVL.

The V and J genes are TRBV19 and TRBJ1-2; weak D call: TRBD1 (6 bases). Trimming stripped 5 bases from V and 0 bases from J, with 13 bases between. CDR3 length: 15 amino acids. Germline V gene sequence: CDR1 LNHDA, CDR2 SQIVND (reference sequence). The CDR3 reads CASSPGQGSNYGYTF. As DNA, the CDR3 is TGTGCCAGTAGTCCAGGGCAGGGGTCTAACTATGGCTACACCTTC.

The sample holds a few counts of this clone. The V call is TRBV6-1, the J call TRBJ2-7; 9 positions agree with TRBD1. The germline V gene has CDR1 MNHNS and CDR2 SASEGT. J was trimmed by 7 bases and V by 3 bases; bases with no gene match: 1. The CDR3 loop spans 12 amino acids. The CDR3: CASSETGGEQYV. The CDR3 DNA sequence: TGTGCCAGCAGTGAGACAGGGGGAGAGCAGTACGTC.

This clone appeared many times. The chain combines TRBV7-9 with TRBJ2-3; the D gene is possibly TRBD1 (7 bases). The V gene lost 5 bases and the J gene lost 6 bases, with 12 bases spanning the gap. Per the germline V gene, CDR1 is SEHNR and CDR2 is FQNEAQ (reference sequence). There are 13 residues in the CDR3. CDR3 residues: CASSQTGRDTQYF. The CDR3 DNA is TGTGCCAGCAGCCAGACAGGGAGGGATACGCAGTATTTT.

This clone was found a few times. The chain couples TRBV15 to TRBJ1-5, with D hard to call. Trimming left V 4 bases short and J 3 bases short, with 10 bases between. This CDR3 has 14 amino acids. Germline V gene data show CDR1 as LNHNV and CDR2 as YYDKDF (reference sequence). The CDR3 loop is CATSTERINQPQHF. CDR3 bases: TGTGCCACCAGCACCGAGCGGATCAATCAGCCCCAGCATTTT.

This clone came up a few times. The rearrangement joins TRBV4-2 to TRBJ1-4; tentatively, D is TRBD1 (5 bases). Germline values: CDR1 LGHNA, CDR2 YNFKEQ. The CDR3 runs 18 residues. V was pared by 0 bases and J by 0 bases, with 14 bases between. The CDR3 region is CASSQESGELATNEKLFF. The DNA of the CDR3 is TGTGCCAGCAGCCAAGAGTCGGGGGAACTCGCAACTAATGAAAAACTGTTTTTT.

This chain connects TRBV4-3 to TRBJ2-3; possibly TRBD2 for D (6 bases). V was clipped by 3 bases and J by 0 bases, with 16 bases between them. The CDR3 consists of 17 residues. The germline CDR1 and CDR2 sequences are LGHNA and YSLEER. The CDR3 region has the DNA TGCGCCAGCAGCCAGCGTACCGGGAGATTTAGCACAGATACGCAGTATTTT. Translated, it gives CASSQRTGRFSTDTQYF.

V usage is TRBV27 and J usage is TRBJ1-5; D uncertain. This CDR3 contains 13 residues. Trimming took 8 bases from V and 5 from J, leaving 13 bases between them. Germline V gene lookup returns CDR1 MNHEY and CDR2 SMNVEV (reference sequence). The CDR3: CASYKNHDQPQHF. In nucleotides, the CDR3 is TGTGCCAGCTATAAGAATCACGATCAGCCCCAGCATTTT.